The present entry profiles one TCR beta chain with its context. The final CDR3 position lacks the conserved phenylalanine or tryptophan, pointing to a likely read error. The source of the sample is a study of blood T cells in healthy people across ages. For the second PCR, which ran for about 6 to 11 cycles, a sample-barcoded 5' primer and a J-beta primer mix were used. TCRdb redid the calling of the 5' RACE reads with MiXCR, one entry per CDR3 protein. The data show 800,000 or so distinct CDR3 sequences, roughly 25% seen once. There were healthy Caucasian individuals from Russia, aged roughly 6 to 95, serving as donors. The V and J ends lost 2 bases and 5 bases, in that order; junction bases with no gene match: 15. CDR1 and CDR2 from the germline V gene are MDHEN and SYDVKM. The CDR3 totals 18 residues. Another study also made use of these data, one on T cells of mothers and their children. This second report adds: When the second PCR was run, its M1S primer added sample barcodes and 2-4 random nucleotides. Overlap measured in related mother-child pairs was slightly, non-significantly higher than in unrelated pairs.

V usage is TRBV28 and J usage is TRBJ2-3, with TRBD2 matching over 8 bases. This TCR derives from a boy between 10 and 17 years old in good health. Sequenced input: blood. The CDR3 nucleotides are TGTGCCAGCAGTTTAGAGATAAAACCGGGACTAGGGAAAGATACGCAGTATCTT. It yields the protein CASSLEIKPGLGKDTQYL.